This TCR beta chain originates from a study of T-cell reconstitution after alpha-beta-depleted transplantation in children listed by TCRdb under 2016. About the full investigation: Using TCR repertoire profiling, the study followed T-cell immune reconstitution in a quantitative way in children after TCRalphabeta/CD19-depleted allogeneic hematopoietic cell transplantation.

CDR1 SGDLS and CDR2 YYNGEE were looked up in the germline V gene. From the cysteine up to the phenylalanine, the CDR3 has a length of 13 residues. The kept DNA is CDR3 alone, 39 bases in frame from the first base. V loses 0 bases, J loses 3 bases, and the germline ends lie 6 bases apart. The library came from PCR. These reads were obtained on an Illumina HiSeq 2500. TCR libraries were prepared with molecular barcoding, using unique molecular identifiers to normalize TCRbeta repertoire quantification. Using fastp at Q25 and MiXCR, TCRdb reprocessed the public reads and kept productive beta chains. Identical CDR3 protein sequences are pooled into one entry, listed with their most common genes and DNA. The sample includes approximately 250,000 distinct CDR3 sequences, with around 8.9% observed a single time. Of the sample, about 5.4% falls within the top ten clones. There are many counts of this clonotype. Its antigen has not been determined. Per-base qualities were not stored, and no clone one base away is much larger.

The chain uses TRBV9 and TRBJ1-1; the D gene assignment is ambiguous. The clonotype comes from a human donor who donated a stem cell graft to a child with SCID. The input for sequencing was PBMCs from the stem cell graft donor, taken from the stem cell graft. DNA sequence: TGTGCCAGCAGCGTAGGACACTACACTGAAGCTTTCTTT. Its translation reads: CASSVGHYTEAFF.